Listed below are T cell receptor beta chains from one sample, sequenced in a study of Graves' ophthalmopathy and Graves' hyperthyroidism. TCRdb reprocessed the multiplex PCR reads with MiXCR, giving one entry per CDR3 protein. Of 300,000 to 500,000 distinct CDR3 sequences detected, 15% appear once; the ten largest clones hold roughly 7%. Sequenced: peripheral blood. The receptors come from a woman in her late teens or twenties with stable Graves' hyperthyroidism. Each CDR3 is given with its conserved first and last residue. The D gene is left open where the match is weak. The size field is filled for only some rows; it gives once, few, many or a size class.

>TRBJ2-2|many|TRBV25-1|TRBD1
CASSDLGQEANTGELFF
TGTGCCAGCAGTGACTTGGGACAGGAGGCTAACACCGGGGAGCTGTTTTTT
>TRBJ2-5|many|TRBV2|-
CASSEALEGETQYF
TGTGCCAGCAGTGAAGCGCTAGAGGGGGAGACCCAGTACTTC
>TRBJ1-1|few|TRBV19|-
CASTSGRTEAFF
TGTGCCAGTACCTCAGGGAGGACTGAAGCTTTCTTT
>TRBJ2-3|once|TRBV20-1|-
CSAGETEPDTQYF
TGCAGTGCTGGGGAGACAGAGCCAGATACGCAGTATTTT
>TRBJ2-4|many|TRBV5-1|TRBD1
CASSLGPSTGTKNIQYF
TGCGCCAGCAGCTTGGGTCCTTCGACAGGGACCAAAAACATTCAGTACTTC
>TRBJ1-1|many|TRBV5-1|TRBD1
CASSIQGAETEAFF
TGCGCCAGCAGTATCCAGGGGGCAGAGACTGAAGCTTTCTTT
>TRBJ2-5|many|TRBV7-2|-
CASSLVPVETQYF
TGTGCCAGCAGCTTAGTCCCGGTGGAGACCCAGTACTTC
>TRBJ2-4|many|TRBV11-2|-
CASSFGSAKNIQYF
TGTGCCAGCAGCTTTGGGTCGGCCAAAAACATTCAGTACTTC
>TRBJ2-2|few|TRBV28|-
CASTRSDTGELFF
TGTGCCAGCACTAGATCGGACACCGGGGAGCTGTTTTTT
>TRBJ2-5|many|TRBV19|-
CASTPTAVTVETQYF
TGTGCCAGTACTCCGACGGCAGTAACTGTCGAGACCCAGTACTTC
>TRBJ1-1|many|TRBV5-5|TRBD1
CASRHRGQSDTEAFF
TGTGCCAGCAGGCACAGGGGGCAGAGTGACACTGAAGCTTTCTTT
>TRBJ2-2|many|TRBV7-2|TRBD2
CASSPGGSGELFF
TGTGCCAGCAGCCCGGGGGGTTCCGGGGAGCTGTTTTTT
>TRBJ1-5|few|TRBV28|-
CASREQGNQPQHF
TGTGCCAGCAGGGAACAGGGAAATCAGCCCCAGCATTTT
>TRBJ1-5|many|TRBV12-3/TRBV12-4|-
CASSPGGRQPQHF
TGTGCCAGCAGTCCCGGGGGGAGGCAGCCCCAGCATTTT
>TRBJ1-5|-|TRBV12-3/TRBV12-4|-
CASSPESHQPQHF
TGTGCCAGCAGCCCTGAGTCGCATCAGCCCCAGCATTTT
>TRBJ1-6|many|TRBV6-5|TRBD1
CASSLGQLNSPLHF
TGTGCCAGCAGCTTGGGACAGCTTAATTCACCCCTCCACTTT
>TRBJ2-5|many|TRBV24-1|-
CATSDPGRQGIQETQYF
TGTGCCACCAGTGATCCGGGGCGGCAGGGGATCCAAGAGACCCAGTACTTC
>TRBJ2-5|many|TRBV6-4|-
CASSRKGGETQYF
TGTGCCAGCAGCCGGAAAGGAGGGGAGACCCAGTACTTC
>TRBJ2-7|many|TRBV11-2|-
CASSSNYRVDEQYF
TGTGCCAGCAGCTCTAACTACAGGGTCGACGAGCAGTACTTC
>TRBJ2-7|many|TRBV6-1|-
CASREDKGFEQYF
TGTGCCAGCAGAGAGGACAAGGGCTTTGAGCAGTACTTC
>TRBJ1-1|-|TRBV9|TRBD1
CASSAGQGKMNTEAFF
TGTGCCAGCAGCGCCGGACAGGGAAAGATGAACACTGAAGCTTTCTTT
>TRBJ1-1|few|TRBV4-2|TRBD1
CASSQATPGGTEAFF
TGTGCCAGCAGCCAGGCCACCCCAGGGGGCACTGAAGCTTTCTTT
>TRBJ1-2|many|TRBV20-1|TRBD1
CSARQDRVSGYTF
TGCAGTGCTCGCCAGGACAGGGTGTCCGGCTACACCTTC
>TRBJ1-2|many|TRBV6-2/TRBV6-3|-
CASNVEPYGYTF
TGTGCCAGCAATGTCGAGCCGTATGGCTACACCTTC
>TRBJ1-5|-|TRBV14|-
CASSLRSIGGQFRAGSNQPQHF
TGTGCCAGCAGCCTACGTTCAATAGGGGGGCAATTCCGGGCGGGCAGCAATCAGCCCCAGCATTTT
>TRBJ1-2|many|TRBV13|-
CASSSGNSRYGYTF
TGTGCCAGCAGCTCAGGGAATTCCCGCTATGGCTACACCTTC
>TRBJ2-7|-|TRBV20-1|TRBD2
CSAREKTSGSYEQYF
TGCAGTGCTAGAGAGAAGACTAGCGGGAGCTACGAGCAGTACTTC
>TRBJ2-2|many|TRBV6-2/TRBV6-3|TRBD2
CASSYQTSGVWNTGELFF
TGTGCCAGCAGTTACCAGACTAGCGGGGTTTGGAACACCGGGGAGCTGTTTTTT
>TRBJ1-2|-|TRBV3-1|-
CASSQGGGANYGYTF
TGTGCCAGCAGCCAGGGCGGGGGCGCTAACTATGGCTACACCTTC
>TRBJ2-7|many|TRBV10-3|-
CATTDRSSSYEQYF
TGTGCCACGACCGACAGGTCCAGCTCCTACGAGCAGTACTTC
>TRBJ2-2|many|TRBV7-3|-
CASSEKGTGELFF
TGTGCCAGCAGCGAAAAGGGCACCGGGGAGCTGTTTTTT